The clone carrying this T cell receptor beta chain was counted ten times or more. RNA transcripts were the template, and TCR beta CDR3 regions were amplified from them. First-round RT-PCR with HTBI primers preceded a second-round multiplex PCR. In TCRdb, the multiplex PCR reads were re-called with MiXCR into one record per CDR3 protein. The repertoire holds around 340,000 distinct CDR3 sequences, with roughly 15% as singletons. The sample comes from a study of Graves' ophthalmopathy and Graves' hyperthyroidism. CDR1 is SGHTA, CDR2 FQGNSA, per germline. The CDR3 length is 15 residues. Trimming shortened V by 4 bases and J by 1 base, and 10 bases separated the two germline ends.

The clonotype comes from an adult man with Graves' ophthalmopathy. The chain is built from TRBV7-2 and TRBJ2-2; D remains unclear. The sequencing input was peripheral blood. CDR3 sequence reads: CASSSARVNTGELFF. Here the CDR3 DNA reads TGTGCCAGCAGCTCAGCCCGGGTGAACACCGGGGAGCTGTTTTTT.